The next 28 T cell receptor beta chains were all read from a single sample in a study of blood T cell repertoires in COVID-19. Produced via immunoSEQ multiplex PCR; TCRdb's table is partial and in-frame only. The sample has over 40,000 clones; over 80% are singletons. The sequenced sample was peripheral blood. These receptor sequences come from a man aged 35 to 55 with acute or convalescent COVID-19.

The V gene is TRBV24-1, the J gene TRBJ1-1, with 8 bases that match TRBD1. This CDR3 region has 15 residues. V dropped 4 bases and J dropped 5; count of bases not matched to a gene: 8. Germline CDR1 and CDR2: KGHDR and SFDVKD. The CDR3 DNA reads as TGTGCCACCAGTGACGTGGGGCAGGGGGCGACTGAAGCTTTCTTT. Encoded protein: CATSDVGQGATEAFF.

The chain has TRBV18 and TRBJ2-3, with a tentative D call TRBD2 (6 bases). Trimming took 2 bases from V and 0 from J, leaving 9 bases between them. This CDR3 comprises 15 residues. CDR1 is KGHSH, CDR2 LQKENI, per germline. The CDR3 region has the DNA TGTGCCAGCTCACCAAACGGGGGTAGCACAGATACGCAGTATTTT. It yields the protein CASSPNGGSTDTQYF.

The chain is built from TRBV3-1 (or the pseudogene TRBV3-2) and TRBJ1-6, with TRBD1 identical over 8 bases. V lost 1 base and J lost 10; bases outside the gene matches: 6. The CDR3 covers 15 residues. Germline CDR1 reads LGHDT; CDR2 reads YNNKEL (reference sequence). The CDR3 DNA sequence: TGTGCCAGCAGCCAAGTCGACAGGGGCGGGTCACCCCTCCACTTT. Protein sequence: CASSQVDRGGSPLHF.

CDR3 nucleotide sequence: TGTGCCAGCTCTCAAAGTGGGCCCGGGGAGCTGTTTTTT. Residues: CASSQSGPGELFF. The chain carries TRBV18 and TRBJ2-2, with no clear D. This CDR3 is built from 13 residues. Germline CDR1 reads KGHSH; CDR2 reads LQKENI. V was pared by 6 bases and J by 6 bases, with 11 bases between. The full variable domain, rest sourced from reference TRBV18 and TRBJ2-2, is NAGVMQNPRHLVRRRGQEARLRCSPMKGHSHVYWYRQLPEEGLKFMVYLQKENIIDESGMPKERFSAEFPKEGPSILRIQQVVRGDSAAYFCASSQSGPGELFFGEGSRLTVL.

This chain links TRBV9 with TRBJ1-2; TRBD1 agrees at 7 bases. Germline V gene sequence: CDR1 SGDLS, CDR2 YYNGEE. The V and J ends lost 5 bases and 7 bases, in that order; junction bases with no gene match: 11. The CDR3 length is 14 residues. For the CDR3, the DNA is TGTGCCAGCAGGACAGCCCACAGGGGAGGTGGCTACACCTTC. It encodes CASRTAHRGGGYTF.

The gene calls are TRBV29-1 and TRBJ2-5, with D possibly being TRBD2 (6 bases). Trimming removed 3 bases from V and 5 bases from J, with 10 bases in between. The CDR3 length is 12 residues. CDR1 and CDR2 from the germline V gene are SQVTM and ANQGSEA. CDR3 amino acids: CSVERGAETQYF. The CDR3 DNA reads TGCAGCGTTGAGCGGGGAGCGGAGACCCAGTACTTC. Supplemented by reference TRBV29-1 and TRBJ2-5, the full variable domain reads SAVISQKPSRDICQRGTSLTIQCQVDSQVTMMFWYRQQPGQSLTLIATANQGSEATYESGFVIDKFPISRPNLTFSTLTVSNMSPEDSSIYLCSVERGAETQYFGPGTRLLVL.

The J gene is TRBJ1-4, the V gene TRBV5-4; 9 positions agree with TRBD1. Trimming at V came to 1 base and at J to 1 base, leaving 5 bases not matched to a gene. The CDR3 has 17 residues. Germline CDR1 SGHNT, CDR2 YYREEE (reference sequence). CDR3 in amino acids: CASSLTGGGGTNEKLFF. CDR3 DNA: TGTGCCAGCAGCTTGACAGGGGGCGGTGGAACTAATGAAAAACTGTTTTTT.

This clone showed up just a few times. The chain carries TRBV19 and TRBJ1-6; weak D call: TRBD1 (6 bases). The germline V gene encodes CDR1 LNHDA and CDR2 SQIVND (reference sequence). The CDR3 covers 14 residues. Trimming shortened V by 6 bases and J by 8 bases, and 14 bases separated the two germline ends. The CDR3 coding sequence is TGTGCCAGTAGCGGACCCAGGGGCGATTCACCCCTCCACTTT. Translation gives CASSGPRGDSPLHF.

This chain uses TRBV6-6 with TRBJ1-5; tentative D call: TRBD1 (6 bases). CDR3 length: 15 residues. Trimming left V 2 bases short and J 6 bases short, with 14 bases between. Germline CDR1 MNHNY, CDR2 SVGAGI (reference sequence). The CDR3 nucleotides read TGTGCCAGCAGTTACGTCGCGGGGGGCGGTCAGCCCCAGCATTTT. Encoded protein: CASSYVAGGGQPQHF.

The chain joins TRBV5-5 to TRBJ1-2, with a tentative D call TRBD1 (5 bases). The CDR3 sequence is 13 residues long. In germline, CDR1 is SGHKS, CDR2 YYEKEE (reference sequence). Deletions cut 0 bases from V and 8 bases from J, with 11 bases between. The CDR3 nucleotides read TGTGCCAGCAGCTTGGGTCCAGGGAACGGCTACACCTTC. Amino acids: CASSLGPGNGYTF. Full variable domain (remainder filled in from reference TRBV5-5 and TRBJ1-2): DAGVTQSPTHLIKTRGQQVTLRCSPISGHKSVSWYQQVLGQGPQFIFQYYEKEERGRGNFPDRFSARQFPNYSSELNVNALLLGDSALYLCASSLGPGNGYTFGSGTRLTVV.

This clone was seen once. This chain uses TRBV21-1 with TRBJ1-6; the table's D call, TRBD1, was not checked against the DNA. TRBV21-1 represents a pseudogene. This CDR3 comprises 19 residues. CDR3 sequence (DNA): TGTGCCAGCAGCAAGGGGCCGGGACAGGGGATCTCCTATAATTCACCCCTCCACTTT. This sequence encodes CASSKGPGQGISYNSPLHF.

This clone was recorded only once. The V call is TRBV27, the J call TRBJ2-5, with D maybe TRBD2 (5 bases). This CDR3 has 15 residues. The V gene lost 6 bases and the J gene lost 2 bases, with 16 bases spanning the gap. Germline assignment: CDR1 MNHEY and CDR2 SMNVEV (reference sequence). This CDR3 reads CASRDGSLGQETQYF. DNA for the CDR3: TGTGCCAGCAGGGATGGGTCACTAGGGCAAGAGACCCAGTACTTC.

The chain recombines TRBV19 with TRBJ1-3; weak D call: TRBD1 (6 bases). V gave up 7 bases and J gave up 0 bases, with 16 bases separating them. The germline gives CDR1 LNHDA, CDR2 SQIVND (reference sequence). The CDR3 is 16 residues long. The CDR3 DNA sequence: TGTGCCAGTACAGAGACAGGCGTTTACTCTGGAAACACCATATATTTT. Protein product: CASTETGVYSGNTIYF.

The V and J genes are TRBV19 and TRBJ1-2, with D uncertain. The germline CDR1 and CDR2 sequences are LNHDA and SQIVND (reference sequence). Trimming stripped 5 bases from V and 3 bases from J, with 7 bases between. The CDR3 extends over 12 amino acids. This chain's CDR3 is CASSEEYYGYTF. The CDR3 region has the DNA TGTGCCAGTAGTGAGGAGTACTATGGCTACACCTTC.

With regard to this clone: The same CDR3 is also encoded by other DNA sequences in this sample. The V and J genes are TRBV9 and TRBJ1-2; TRBD1 is a possible D gene (5 bases). Trimming took 0 bases from V and 4 from J, leaving 10 bases between them. The germline V gene encodes CDR1 SGDLS and CDR2 YYNGEE. The CDR3 spans 14 residues. The CDR3 is CASSVAGQIYGYTF. CDR3 coding DNA: TGTGCCAGCAGCGTAGCAGGACAAATCTATGGCTACACCTTC.

This clone has only one observation. The gene calls are TRBV11-2 and TRBJ1-4; possible D gene TRBD1, 6 bases. Trimming took 3 bases from V and 0 from J, leaving 8 bases between them. Germline values: CDR1 SGHAT, CDR2 FQNNGV. CDR3 length: 15 residues. The CDR3 sequence: CASSFRGSTNEKLFF. The CDR3 nucleotides are TGTGCCAGCAGCTTCAGGGGTTCAACTAATGAAAAACTGTTTTTT.

The genes are TRBV7-8 and TRBJ1-5; D gene ambiguous. The CDR3 is 15 amino acids. From germline, CDR1 is SGHVS and CDR2 FQNEAQ. The ends were cut back, 5 bases at V and 7 bases at J, with 18 bases in the middle. The CDR3 DNA reads TGTGCCAGCAGCCAGAGCGACGGAGTAAGACAGCCCCAGCATTTT. Protein: CASSQSDGVRQPQHF. Full variable domain (outside the CDR3, taken from reference TRBV7-8 and TRBJ1-5): GAGVSQSPRYKVAKRGQDVALRCDPISGHVSLFWYQQALGQGPEFLTYFQNEAQLDKSGLPSDRFFAERPEGSVSTLKIQRTQQEDSAVYLCASSQSDGVRQPQHFGDGTRLSIL.

V gene TRBV7-2 combines with J gene TRBJ2-1, with TRBD2 matching over 16 bases. V shed 4 bases and J 7 bases; nucleotides not matched to a gene: 1. CDR1 SGHTA and CDR2 FQGNSA come from the germline V gene. CDR3 length: 15 residues. In DNA, the CDR3 is TGTGCCAGCAGCTCGGGACTAGCGGGAGGGAATGAGCAGTTCTTC. It translates to CASSSGLAGGNEQFF.

The chain combines TRBV6-1 with TRBJ2-7; tentatively, D is TRBD1 (6 bases). The CDR3 is made up of 12 amino acids. Germline V gene sequence: CDR1 MNHNS, CDR2 SASEGT. Deletions cut 2 bases from V and 7 bases from J, with 9 bases between. CDR3: CASSESGVEQYV. CDR3 nucleotide sequence: TGTGCCAGCAGTGAATCAGGGGTAGAGCAGTACGTC.

J is TRBJ1-2 and V is TRBV30; D is possibly TRBD1 (6 bases). Germline loops: CDR1 GTSNPN, CDR2 SVGIG (reference sequence). The CDR3 runs to 13 residues. Trimming left V 0 bases short and J 6 bases short, with 11 bases between. CDR3 in amino acids: CAWSVGGGHGYTF. DNA of the CDR3: TGTGCCTGGAGTGTGGGAGGGGGGCATGGCTACACCTTC. Supplemented by reference TRBV30 and TRBJ1-2, the full variable domain reads SQTIHQWPATLVQPVGSPLSLECTVEGTSNPNLYWYRQAAGRGLQLLFYSVGIGQISSEVPQNLSASRPQDRQFILSSKKLLLSDSGFYLCAWSVGGGHGYTFGSGTRLTVV.

The chain has TRBV6-2 or TRBV6-3 and TRBJ2-7; D gene uncertain. The CDR3 is 15 residues long. From germline, CDR1 is MNHEY and CDR2 SVGEGT. V lost 5 bases and J 0 bases, leaving 14 bases between the germline ends. The CDR3 region is CASSTLRSTSYEQYF. The CDR3 DNA is TGTGCCAGCAGTACTCTACGGAGTACCTCCTACGAGCAGTACTTC.

This clone turned up a few times. V usage is TRBV11-2 and J usage is TRBJ1-6; D remains ambiguous. CDR1 is SGHAT, CDR2 FQNNGV, per germline. This CDR3 has 15 amino acids. Trimming stripped 6 bases from V and 3 bases from J, with 12 bases between. CDR3 nucleotides: TGTGCCAGCAGGGGTGGCGGGAACTATAATTCACCCCTCCACTTT. Translated, it gives CASRGGGNYNSPLHF.

The chain couples TRBV2 to TRBJ1-4; 7 bases are shared with TRBD1. Germline V gene data show CDR1 as SNHLY and CDR2 as FYNNEI. The J segment lost 4 bases and the V segment lost 3 bases, leaving 5 bases of the junction unmatched. There are 15 residues in the CDR3. CDR3 in amino acids: CASSEATGLNEKLFF. The CDR3 bases are TGTGCCAGCAGTGAGGCGACAGGGCTTAATGAAAAACTGTTTTTT.

The chain carries TRBV9 and TRBJ2-3; possible D gene TRBD2, 7 bases. This CDR3 has 16 residues. V was shortened by 0 bases and J by 2 bases, with 13 bases between the two germline ends. Per germline, CDR1 SGDLS and CDR2 YYNGEE. In DNA, the CDR3 is TGTGCCAGCAGCGTAGTCCCGGCGGGGGCCACAGATACGCAGTATTTT. It codes for CASSVVPAGATDTQYF. Complete variable domain (other parts from reference TRBV9 and TRBJ2-3): DSGVTQTPKHLITATGQRVTLRCSPRSGDLSVYWYQQSLDQGLQFLIQYYNGEERAKGNILERFSAQQFPDLHSELNLSSLELGDSALYFCASSVVPAGATDTQYFGPGTRLTVL.

This chain joins TRBV6-5 and TRBJ1-6, with D unclear. Trimming took 4 bases from V and 7 from J, leaving 14 bases between them. The CDR3 consists of 15 residues. CDR1 and CDR2 from the germline V gene are MNHEY and SVGAGI. Here the CDR3 DNA reads TGTGCCAGCAGTTGGGCGGACGGGAGGAATTCACCCCTCCACTTT. The encoded protein is CASSWADGRNSPLHF.

This chain joins TRBV6-5 and TRBJ1-1, with D perhaps TRBD1 (6 bases). The CDR3 spans 13 residues. Trimming pared 6 bases from V and 12 bases from J, leaving 20 bases between. Germline-derived CDR1 and CDR2 are MNHEY and SVGAGI. The CDR3 coding sequence is TGTGCCAGCAGCCTGGACGGGGGGCGATCGACTTTCTTT. Protein: CASSLDGGRSTFF.

The chain joins TRBV19 to TRBJ2-4; no clear D. V was pared by 4 bases and J by 0 bases, with 16 bases between. Germline CDR1 reads LNHDA; CDR2 reads SQIVND (reference sequence). The CDR3 is 17 residues long. As DNA, the CDR3 is TGTGCCAGTAGTAAGGATGGATCAGGTTTAGCCAAAAACATTCAGTACTTC. The encoded protein is CASSKDGSGLAKNIQYF.

V is TRBV14 and J is TRBJ2-5; D might be TRBD1 (6 bases). The CDR3 runs to 14 residues. Germline CDR1 and CDR2: SGHDN and FVKESK. The V end lost 3 bases, the J end lost 5 bases, and 13 bases lay between the germline ends. The CDR3 protein is CASSHPRGRETQYF. The CDR3 region has the DNA TGTGCCAGCAGCCATCCCAGGGGACGGGAGACCCAGTACTTC.